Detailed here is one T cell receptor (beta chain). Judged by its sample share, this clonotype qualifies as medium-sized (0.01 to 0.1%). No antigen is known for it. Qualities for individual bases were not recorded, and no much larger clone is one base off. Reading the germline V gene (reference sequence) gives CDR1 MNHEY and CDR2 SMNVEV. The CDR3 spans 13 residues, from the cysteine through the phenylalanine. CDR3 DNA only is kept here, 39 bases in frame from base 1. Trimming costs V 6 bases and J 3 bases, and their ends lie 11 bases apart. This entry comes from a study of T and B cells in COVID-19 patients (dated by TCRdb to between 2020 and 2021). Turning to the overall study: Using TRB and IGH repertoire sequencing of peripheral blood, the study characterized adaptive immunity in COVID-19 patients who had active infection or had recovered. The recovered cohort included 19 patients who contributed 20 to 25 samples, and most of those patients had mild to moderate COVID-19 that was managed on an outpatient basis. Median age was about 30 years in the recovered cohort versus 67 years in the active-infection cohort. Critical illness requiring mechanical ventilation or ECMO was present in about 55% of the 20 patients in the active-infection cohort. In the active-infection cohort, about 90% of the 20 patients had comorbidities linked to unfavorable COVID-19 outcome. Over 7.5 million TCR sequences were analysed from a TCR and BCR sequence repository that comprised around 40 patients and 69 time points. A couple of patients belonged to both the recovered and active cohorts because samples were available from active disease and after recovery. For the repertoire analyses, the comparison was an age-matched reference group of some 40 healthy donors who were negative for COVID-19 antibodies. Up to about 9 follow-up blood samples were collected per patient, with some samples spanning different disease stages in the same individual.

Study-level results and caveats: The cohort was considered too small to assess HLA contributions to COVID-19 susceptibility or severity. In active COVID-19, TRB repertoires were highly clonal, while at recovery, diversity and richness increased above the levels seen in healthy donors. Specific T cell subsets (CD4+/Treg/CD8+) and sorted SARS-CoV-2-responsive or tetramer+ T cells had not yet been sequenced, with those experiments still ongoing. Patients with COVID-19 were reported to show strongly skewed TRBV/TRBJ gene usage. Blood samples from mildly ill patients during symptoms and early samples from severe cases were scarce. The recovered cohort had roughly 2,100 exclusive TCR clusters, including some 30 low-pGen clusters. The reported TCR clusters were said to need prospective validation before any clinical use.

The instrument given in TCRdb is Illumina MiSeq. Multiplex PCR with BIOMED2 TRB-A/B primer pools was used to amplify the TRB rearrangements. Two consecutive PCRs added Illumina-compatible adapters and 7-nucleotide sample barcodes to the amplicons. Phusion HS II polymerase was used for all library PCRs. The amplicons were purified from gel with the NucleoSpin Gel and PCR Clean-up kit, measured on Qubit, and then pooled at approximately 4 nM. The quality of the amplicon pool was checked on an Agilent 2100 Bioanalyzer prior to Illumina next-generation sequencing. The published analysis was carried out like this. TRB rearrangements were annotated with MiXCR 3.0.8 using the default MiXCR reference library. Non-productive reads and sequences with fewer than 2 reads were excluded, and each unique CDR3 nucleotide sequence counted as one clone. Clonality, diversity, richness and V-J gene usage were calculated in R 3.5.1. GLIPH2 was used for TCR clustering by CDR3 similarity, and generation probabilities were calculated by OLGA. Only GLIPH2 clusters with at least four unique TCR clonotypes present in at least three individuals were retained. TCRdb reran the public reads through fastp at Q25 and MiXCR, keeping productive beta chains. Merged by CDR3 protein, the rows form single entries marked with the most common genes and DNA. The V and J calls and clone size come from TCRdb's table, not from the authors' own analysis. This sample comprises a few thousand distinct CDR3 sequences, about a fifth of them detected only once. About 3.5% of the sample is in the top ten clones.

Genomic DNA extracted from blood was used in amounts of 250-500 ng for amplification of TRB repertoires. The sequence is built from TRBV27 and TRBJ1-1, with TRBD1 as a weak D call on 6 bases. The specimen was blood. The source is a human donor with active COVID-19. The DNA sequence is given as TGTGCCAGCAGGAACGACAGGTACACTGAAGCTTTCTTT. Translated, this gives CASRNDRYTEAFF.